This T cell receptor beta chain emerged from a study of T cell changes during pregnancy in multiple sclerosis. CDR3 length equals 18 residues. V lost 0 bases and J 1 base, leaving 18 bases between the germline ends. Germline values: CDR1 MGHRA, CDR2 YSYEKL. The method was immunoSEQ multiplex PCR; TCRdb's version includes in-frame clones alone and lacks a portion of them. This table holds about 80,000 clones, 92% found once. The TCR sequence derives from a female donor with multiple sclerosis, enrolled in a pregnancy study. This chain connects TRBV4-1 to TRBJ2-5; D gene unclear. The sample here was peripheral blood, taken before pregnancy. The CDR3: CASSQDQWLAVTQETQYF. For the CDR3, the DNA is TGCGCCAGCAGCCAAGATCAATGGCTGGCGGTTACCCAAGAGACCCAGTACTTC.